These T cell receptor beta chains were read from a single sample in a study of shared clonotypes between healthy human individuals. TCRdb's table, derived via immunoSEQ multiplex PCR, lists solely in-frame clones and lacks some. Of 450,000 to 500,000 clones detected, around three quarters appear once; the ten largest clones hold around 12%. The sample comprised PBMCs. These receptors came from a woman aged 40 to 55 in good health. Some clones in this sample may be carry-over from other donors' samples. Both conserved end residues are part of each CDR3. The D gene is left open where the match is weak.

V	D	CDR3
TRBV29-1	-	CSVGASIGNEQFF
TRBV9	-	CASSVGGMQYNEQFF
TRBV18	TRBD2	CASSPSGGSSYEQYF
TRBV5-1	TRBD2	CASRFRTSGSEQFF
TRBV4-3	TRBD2	CASSHRTSGGRGYNEQFF
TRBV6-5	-	CASSGLSGANVLTF
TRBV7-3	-	CASSLNRDTGELFF
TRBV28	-	CASSLSRVEGEQFF
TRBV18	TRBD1	CASSPRGQDYNEQFF
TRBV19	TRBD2	CASSKLALGADTQYF
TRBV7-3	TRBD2	CASSLTPGRGEQFF
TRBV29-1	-	CSVEALRELLNNEQFF
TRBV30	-	CAWSVKGGSTEAFF
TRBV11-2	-	CASSLEDTYNEQFF
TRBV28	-	CASSLGQGTSAGANVLTF
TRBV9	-	CASSDGQVSEQYF
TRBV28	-	CASKHPGDAATDTQYF
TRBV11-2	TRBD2	CASSPSGRAVGEQYF
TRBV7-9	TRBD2	CASSTQREFSNEQFF
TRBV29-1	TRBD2	CSVSSGRFGEQFF
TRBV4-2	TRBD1	CASSQEQGAVNTEAFF
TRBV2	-	CASSEGLPNQPQHF
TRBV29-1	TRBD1	CSAGDRYTGELFF
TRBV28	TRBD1	CASTLQGFGQPQHF
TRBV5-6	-	CASSLVQANEQFF
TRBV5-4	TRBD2	CASSWGLAGYNEQFF
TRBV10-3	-	CAISELTATGEQYF
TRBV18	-	CASSPGTGELFF
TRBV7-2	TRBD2	CASAGTSASYEQYF
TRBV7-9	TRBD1	CASSARQGTNEKLFF
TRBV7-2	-	CASSSNWGFGTQYF
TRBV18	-	CASSPGQGHDTEAFF
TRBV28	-	CASHGMDRQGRRVQYF
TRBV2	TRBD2	CASSENGNSGDTQYF
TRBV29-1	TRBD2	CSAGAGAGDNEQFF
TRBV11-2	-	CASSLLVPSTDTQYF
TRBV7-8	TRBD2	CASSPAGVRLLETQYF
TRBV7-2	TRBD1	CASSLGDRNQPQHF
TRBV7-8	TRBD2	CASSWRLAETQETQYF
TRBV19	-	CASSKDTVYGYTF
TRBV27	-	CASSSLFRGTEAFF
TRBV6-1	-	CASSQNLDEQFF
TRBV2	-	CASSEGGQNIQYF
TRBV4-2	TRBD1	CASSHPGTVSGNTIYF
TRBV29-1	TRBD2	CSGLGGEELFF
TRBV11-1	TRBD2	CAIQREYNEQFF
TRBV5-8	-	CASSLEGGGPYNEQFF
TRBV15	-	CATSRGGSTDTQYF
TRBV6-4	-	CASSPGNNQPQHF
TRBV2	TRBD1	CASSVILLDRGFMHEQFF
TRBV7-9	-	CASSSHPGRITDTQYF
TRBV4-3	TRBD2	CASSQESSGRGDTQYF
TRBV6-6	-	CASSYRGSWANEQFF
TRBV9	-	CASSVDGTSTYEQYF
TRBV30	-	CAWSVVRGTYEQYF
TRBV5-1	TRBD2	CASSFASGTYEQYF
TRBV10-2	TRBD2	CASRDSGAVRGASYEQYF
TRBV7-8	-	CASSLQENQPQHF